This T cell receptor (beta chain) stems from a study of beta chain features in type 1 diabetes. Whole-study findings and limits: Patients with Type 1 diabetes showed moderately but significantly shorter TCRB CDR3s in all four CD4+ subsets. Naive, central memory and Treg TCRB repertoires seemed to resemble each other more closely in patients than they did in healthy donors. Amplification by PCR could prefer shorter templates, with the same effect in patients and controls. A cDNA-based sequencing approach could over-represent cells with high TCR expression.

This clone came up a few times. Its antigen is still unknown. Other nucleotide sequences from this sample produce the same CDR3. Trimming took off 2 bases at V and 1 base at J, with 2 bases between the two ends. Germline CDR1 is SGHNT and CDR2 is YENEEA. The CDR3 totals 13 residues. The isolated RNA, all of it, was reverse transcribed, so expressed TCRB transcripts were what got sequenced. Using immunoSEQ multiplex PCR, the repertoire was profiled, and TCRdb retains in-frame clones only, with some absent. The table lists over 600,000 clones, 9.5% to 15% of them singletons, with more than 0.095% in the top ten.

The receptor comes from a man aged 25-45 years with type 1 diabetes. The sample consisted of naive CD4+ T cells from blood. The chain combines TRBV11-3 with TRBJ2-2; the D is unclear. The CDR3 reads CASSLRNTGELFF. In DNA, the CDR3 is TGTGCCAGCAGCTTACGGAACACCGGGGAGCTGTTTTTT. Drawing the rest from reference TRBV11-3 and TRBJ2-2, the complete variable domain is EAGVVQSPRYKIIEKKQPVAFWCNPISGHNTLYWYLQNLGQGPELLIRYENEEAVDDSQLPKDRFSAERLKGVDSTLKIQPAELGDSAVYLCASSLRNTGELFFGEGSRLTVL.